A single sample gave rise to the 13 T cell receptor beta chains below, sequenced in a study of blood T cell repertoires in COVID-19. Produced via immunoSEQ multiplex PCR; TCRdb's table is partial and in-frame only. The sample contains 70,000 to 95,000 clones, about 90% of which appear only once. The sample was peripheral blood. All receptors come from a man aged 45-65 years with active COVID-19.

Note on this clone: Distinct nucleotide sequences in the sample also encode this CDR3. The rearrangement uses TRBV7-3 and TRBJ2-3, with 7 bases matching TRBD2. The CDR3 spans 15 residues. Germline CDR1 SGHTA, CDR2 FQGTGA. V lost 3 bases to trimming and J lost 2 bases; unmatched junction nucleotides: 5. The CDR3 loop reads CASSLGLSYTDTQYF. CDR3 nucleotide sequence: TGTGCCAGCAGCTTGGGACTATCGTACACAGATACGCAGTATTTT.

The chain employs TRBV7-9 and TRBJ2-2; 11 bases are shared with TRBD2. Germline values: CDR1 SEHNR, CDR2 FQNEAQ (reference sequence). The CDR3 is made up of 15 amino acids. Trimming cost V 1 base and J 5 bases; bases outside gene matches: 0. CDR3 DNA sequence: TGTGCCAGCAGCTTAGGGACTAGCGGGACCGGGGAGCTGTTTTTT. This codes for CASSLGTSGTGELFF.

The chain is built from TRBV11-2 and TRBJ1-5; weak D call: TRBD1 (6 bases). The V gene lost 5 bases and the J gene lost 5 bases, with 13 bases spanning the gap. The V gene's germline CDR1 is SGHAT and CDR2 FQNNGV. The CDR3 is made up of 14 amino acids. The CDR3 protein is CASSGGNRDQPQHF. The CDR3 coding sequence is TGTGCCAGCAGCGGGGGAAACAGGGATCAGCCCCAGCATTTT.

This sequence joins TRBV19 and TRBJ1-1; D remains unclear. V shed 3 bases and J shed 5 bases, with 10 bases lying between them. The CDR3 covers 13 residues. Germline V gives CDR1 LNHDA, CDR2 SQIVND (reference sequence). This CDR3 is CASSIGLKTEAFF. The CDR3, as DNA: TGTGCCAGTAGTATCGGACTCAAAACTGAAGCTTTCTTT.

This chain connects TRBV28 to TRBJ1-6; TRBD1 might be the D (5 bases). The CDR3 has 18 amino acids. The V end was cut by 2 bases, the J end by 7 bases, with 21 bases between. Germline lookup yields CDR1 MDHEN and CDR2 SYDVKM. DNA for the CDR3: TGTGCCAGCAGTTTAGGTCCCCTCGCCAGGGCAGGGAATTCACCCCTCCACTTT. It is translated as CASSLGPLARAGNSPLHF.

V gene TRBV5-1 combines with J gene TRBJ2-7; D is unclear. Trimming cost V 7 bases and J 3 bases, with 17 bases left between them. The CDR3 extends over 14 amino acids. CDR1 is SGHRS and CDR2 is YFSETQ in the germline V gene. The CDR3 reads CASRGFVSHYEQYF. The CDR3 bases are TGCGCCAGCCGCGGATTCGTTAGTCACTACGAGCAGTACTTC.

The chain recombines TRBV19 with TRBJ2-7; D is perhaps TRBD1 (5 bases). Germline lookup yields CDR1 LNHDA and CDR2 SQIVND (reference sequence). The CDR3 is 13 residues long. V was clipped by 3 bases and J by 1 base, with 7 bases between them. The CDR3, as DNA: TGTGCCAGTAGTATTTCAGGGTCCTACGAGCAGTACTTC. This sequence encodes CASSISGSYEQYF. Drawing the rest from reference TRBV19 and TRBJ2-7, the complete variable domain is DGGITQSPKYLFRKEGQNVTLSCEQNLNHDAMYWYRQDPGQGLRLIYYSQIVNDFQKGDIAEGYSVSREKKESFPLTVTSAQKNPTAFYLCASSISGSYEQYFGPGTRLTVT.

This chain connects TRBV2 to TRBJ1-2; 7 positions match TRBD1. CDR1 is SNHLY, CDR2 FYNNEI, per germline. V shed 1 base and J 7 bases; nucleotides not matched to a gene: 15. This CDR3 region has 17 residues. The CDR3 bases are TGTGCCAGCAGTGAAGTGAGGGACAGCACCTTAAAGAGTGGCTACACCTTC. Its translation: CASSEVRDSTLKSGYTF.

The chain has TRBV3-1 (or the pseudogene TRBV3-2) and TRBJ2-2, with 11 bases aligning to TRBD2. The CDR3 is 16 amino acids. Looked up from germline, CDR1 is LGHDT and CDR2 is YNNKEL (reference sequence). V shed 5 bases, J shed 5 bases, and the junction held 7 bases outside the gene matches. The CDR3 reads CASSSRLAGLTGELFF. CDR3 DNA sequence: TGTGCCAGCAGCTCCCGACTAGCGGGGTTAACCGGGGAGCTGTTTTTT.

CDR3 nucleotide sequence: TGTGCCAGCAGTGACTCTGGACAGAGTGGCTACACCTTC. Its translation: CASSDSGQSGYTF. V and J are TRBV6-4 and TRBJ1-2; TRBD1 is a possible D gene (6 bases). V was cut by 0 bases and J by 7 bases, with 9 bases left in between. CDR1 is MRHNA and CDR2 is SNTAGT in the germline V gene. The CDR3 totals 13 residues.

V usage is TRBV30 and J usage is TRBJ2-1, with 13 bases fitting TRBD2. Trimming removed 7 bases from V and 9 bases from J; junction bases left unmatched: 12. This CDR3 contains 15 residues. Germline CDR1 reads GTSNPN; CDR2 reads SVGIG (reference sequence). CDR3: CASTRTSGSNGEQFF. The CDR3 nucleotides are TGTGCCTCAACAAGGACTAGCGGGAGTAACGGTGAGCAGTTCTTC. Filled out from reference TRBV30 and TRBJ2-1, the complete variable domain reads SQTIHQWPATLVQPVGSPLSLECTVEGTSNPNLYWYRQAAGRGLQLLFYSVGIGQISSEVPQNLSASRPQDRQFILSSKKLLLSDSGFYLCASTRTSGSNGEQFFGPGTRLTVL.

The CDR3 bases are TGTGCCACCAGTGAGGGGAGCTCCTACGAGCAGTACTTC. It is translated as CATSEGSSYEQYF. This sequence joins TRBV24-1 and TRBJ2-7, with D possibly TRBD2 on 5 matching bases. The CDR3 runs to 13 residues. Germline CDR1 is KGHDR and CDR2 is SFDVKD. Trimming cost V 4 bases and J 0 bases, with 6 bases left between them.

This chain links TRBV9 with TRBJ2-2, with TRBD2 as a possible D gene (5 bases). There are 15 residues in the CDR3. Trimming cost V 2 bases and J 3 bases, with 11 bases left between them. CDR1 is SGDLS and CDR2 is YYNGEE in the germline V gene. In DNA, the CDR3 is TGTGCCAGCAGCGTGTCCGCAGCGGACACCGGGGAGCTGTTTTTT. This translates into CASSVSAADTGELFF.